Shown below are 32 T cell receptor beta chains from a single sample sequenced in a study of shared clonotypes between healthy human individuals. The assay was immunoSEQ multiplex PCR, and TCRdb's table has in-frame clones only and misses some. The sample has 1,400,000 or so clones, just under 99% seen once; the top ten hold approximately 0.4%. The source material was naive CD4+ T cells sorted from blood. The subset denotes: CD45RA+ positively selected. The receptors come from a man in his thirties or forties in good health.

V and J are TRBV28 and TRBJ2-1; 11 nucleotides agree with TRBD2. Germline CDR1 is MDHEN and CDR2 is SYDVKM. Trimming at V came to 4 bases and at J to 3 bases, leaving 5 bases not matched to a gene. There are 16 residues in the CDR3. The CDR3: CASSSRLAGIYNEQFF. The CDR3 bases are TGTGCCAGCAGTTCCAGACTAGCGGGGATCTACAATGAGCAGTTCTTC.

The CDR3 sequence is CASSKGQLNYGYTF. The DNA of the CDR3 is TGTGCCAGTAGTAAAGGACAACTTAACTATGGCTACACCTTC. The chain joins TRBV19 to TRBJ1-2; possible D gene TRBD1, 5 bases. Trimming pared 4 bases from V and 1 base from J, leaving 10 bases between. CDR3 length: 14 residues. CDR1 and CDR2 (germline): LNHDA, SQIVND (reference sequence).

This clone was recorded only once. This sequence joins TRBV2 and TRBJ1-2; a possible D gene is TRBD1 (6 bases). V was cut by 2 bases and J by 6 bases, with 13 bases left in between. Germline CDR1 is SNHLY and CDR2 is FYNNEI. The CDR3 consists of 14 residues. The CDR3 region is CASSERLQGNGYTF. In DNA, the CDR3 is TGTGCCAGCAGTGAAAGACTACAGGGTAATGGCTACACCTTC.

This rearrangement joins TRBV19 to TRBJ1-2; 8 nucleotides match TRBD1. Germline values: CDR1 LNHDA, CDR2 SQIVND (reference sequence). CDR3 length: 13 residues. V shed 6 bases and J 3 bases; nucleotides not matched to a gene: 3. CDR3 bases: TGTGCCAGTAGGACAGGGGCCCACTATGGCTACACCTTC. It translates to CASRTGAHYGYTF.

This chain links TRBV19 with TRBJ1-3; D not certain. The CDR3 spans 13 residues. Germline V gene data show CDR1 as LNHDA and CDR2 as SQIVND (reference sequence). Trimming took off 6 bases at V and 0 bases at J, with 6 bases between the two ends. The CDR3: CASRAYSGNTIYF. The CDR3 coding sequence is TGTGCCAGTAGGGCCTACTCTGGAAACACCATATATTTT. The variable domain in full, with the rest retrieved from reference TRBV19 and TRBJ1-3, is DGGITQSPKYLFRKEGQNVTLSCEQNLNHDAMYWYRQDPGQGLRLIYYSQIVNDFQKGDIAEGYSVSREKKESFPLTVTSAQKNPTAFYLCASRAYSGNTIYFGEGSWLTVV.

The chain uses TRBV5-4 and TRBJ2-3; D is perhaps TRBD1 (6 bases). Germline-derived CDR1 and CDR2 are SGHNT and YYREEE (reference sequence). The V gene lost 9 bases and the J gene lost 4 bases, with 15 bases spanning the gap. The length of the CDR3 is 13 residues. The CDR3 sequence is CATTFRGPDTQYF. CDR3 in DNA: TGTGCCACTACTTTCAGGGGTCCAGATACGCAGTATTTT.

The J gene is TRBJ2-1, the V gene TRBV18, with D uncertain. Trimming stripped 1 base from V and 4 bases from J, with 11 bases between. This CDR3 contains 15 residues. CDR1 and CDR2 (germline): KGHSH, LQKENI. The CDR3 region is CASSPRQQIYNEQFF. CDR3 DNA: TGTGCCAGCTCACCACGGCAGCAAATATACAATGAGCAGTTCTTC.

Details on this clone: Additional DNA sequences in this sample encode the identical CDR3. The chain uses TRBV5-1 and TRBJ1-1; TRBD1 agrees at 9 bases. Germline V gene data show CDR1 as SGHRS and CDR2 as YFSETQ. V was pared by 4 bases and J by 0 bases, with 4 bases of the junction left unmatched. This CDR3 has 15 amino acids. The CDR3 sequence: CASSGTGTLNTEAFF. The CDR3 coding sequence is TGCGCCAGCAGCGGGACAGGGACCCTGAACACTGAAGCTTTCTTT.

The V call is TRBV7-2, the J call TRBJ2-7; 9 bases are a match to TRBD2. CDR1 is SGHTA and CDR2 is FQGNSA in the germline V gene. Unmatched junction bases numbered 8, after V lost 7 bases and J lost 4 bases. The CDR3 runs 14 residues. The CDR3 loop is CASTLGAGGYEQYF. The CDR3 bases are TGTGCCAGCACCCTGGGGGCGGGAGGGTACGAGCAGTACTTC.

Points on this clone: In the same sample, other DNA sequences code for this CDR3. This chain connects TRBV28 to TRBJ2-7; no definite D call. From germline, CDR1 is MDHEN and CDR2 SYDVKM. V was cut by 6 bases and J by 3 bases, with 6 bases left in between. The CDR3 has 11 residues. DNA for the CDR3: TGTGCCAGCAGCCTCTACTACGAGCAGTACTTC. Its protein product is CASSLYYEQYF.

CDR3 amino acids: CASSVAAGGVYEQFF. CDR3 coding DNA: TGTGCCAGCAGCGTAGCAGCGGGAGGGGTCTATGAGCAGTTCTTC. The chain links TRBV9 to TRBJ2-1, with 10 bases that match TRBD2. The CDR3 sequence is 15 residues long. The ends lost 0 bases at V and 8 bases at J; junction bases unmatched: 5. Germline CDR1 SGDLS, CDR2 YYNGEE.

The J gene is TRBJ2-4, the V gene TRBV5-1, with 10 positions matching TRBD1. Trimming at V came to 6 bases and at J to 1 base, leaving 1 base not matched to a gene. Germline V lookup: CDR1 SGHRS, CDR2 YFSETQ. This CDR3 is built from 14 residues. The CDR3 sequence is CASKGQGAKNIQYF. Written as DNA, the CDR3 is TGCGCCAGCAAGGGACAGGGGGCCAAAAACATTCAGTACTTC.

CDR3 region: CASSIGPQGFEAFF. For the CDR3, the DNA is TGTGCCAGTAGTATAGGCCCCCAGGGTTTCGAAGCTTTCTTT. This chain links TRBV19 with TRBJ1-1; TRBD1 might be the D (5 bases). Germline assignment: CDR1 LNHDA and CDR2 SQIVND (reference sequence). The V and J ends lost 1 base and 8 bases respectively, with 14 bases between them. The CDR3 totals 14 residues.

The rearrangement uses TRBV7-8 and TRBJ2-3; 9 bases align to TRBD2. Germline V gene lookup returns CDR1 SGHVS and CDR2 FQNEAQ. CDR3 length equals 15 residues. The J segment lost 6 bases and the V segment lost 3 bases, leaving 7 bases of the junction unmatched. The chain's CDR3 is CASSLGLAGQDTQYF. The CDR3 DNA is TGTGCCAGCAGCTTGGGACTAGCAGGTCAGGATACGCAGTATTTT.

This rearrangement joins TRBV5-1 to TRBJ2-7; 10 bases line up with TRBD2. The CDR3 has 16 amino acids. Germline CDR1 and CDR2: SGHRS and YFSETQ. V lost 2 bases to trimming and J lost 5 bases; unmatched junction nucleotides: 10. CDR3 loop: CASSFQTAGGPHEQYF. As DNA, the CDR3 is TGCGCCAGCAGCTTTCAGACAGCGGGAGGGCCCCACGAGCAGTACTTC.

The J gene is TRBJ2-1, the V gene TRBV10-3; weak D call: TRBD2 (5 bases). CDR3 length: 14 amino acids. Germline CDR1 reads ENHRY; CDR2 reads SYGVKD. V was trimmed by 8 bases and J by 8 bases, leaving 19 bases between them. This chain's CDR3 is CAIGNKGPGYEQFF. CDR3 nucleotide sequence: TGTGCCATCGGGAACAAAGGTCCGGGATATGAGCAGTTCTTC.

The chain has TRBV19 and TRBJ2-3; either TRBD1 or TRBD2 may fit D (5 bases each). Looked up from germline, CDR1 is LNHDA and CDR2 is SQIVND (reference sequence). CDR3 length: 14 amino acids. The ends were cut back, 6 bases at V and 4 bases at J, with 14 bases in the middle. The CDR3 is CASSEGRRADTQYF. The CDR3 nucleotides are TGTGCCAGTAGCGAGGGACGGCGGGCAGATACGCAGTATTTT. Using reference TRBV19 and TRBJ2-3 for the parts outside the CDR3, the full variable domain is DGGITQSPKYLFRKEGQNVTLSCEQNLNHDAMYWYRQDPGQGLRLIYYSQIVNDFQKGDIAEGYSVSREKKESFPLTVTSAQKNPTAFYLCASSEGRRADTQYFGPGTRLTVL.

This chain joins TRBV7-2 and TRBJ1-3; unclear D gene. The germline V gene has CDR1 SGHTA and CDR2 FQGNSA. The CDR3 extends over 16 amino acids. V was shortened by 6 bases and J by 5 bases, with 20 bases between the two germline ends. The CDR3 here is CASSTLGNLNRNTIYF. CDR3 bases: TGTGCCAGCAGTACCTTGGGTAACCTTAACAGAAACACCATATATTTT.

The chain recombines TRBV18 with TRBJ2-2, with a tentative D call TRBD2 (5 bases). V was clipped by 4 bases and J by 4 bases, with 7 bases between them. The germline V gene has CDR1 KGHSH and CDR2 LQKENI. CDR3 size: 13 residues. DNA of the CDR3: TGTGCCAGCTCACGGGCGGGCACCGGGGAGCTGTTTTTT. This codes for CASSRAGTGELFF.

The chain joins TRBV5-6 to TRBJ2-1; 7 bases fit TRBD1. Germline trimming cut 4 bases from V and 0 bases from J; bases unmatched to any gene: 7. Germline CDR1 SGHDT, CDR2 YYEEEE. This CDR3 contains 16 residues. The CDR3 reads CASSVGTVSSYNEQFF. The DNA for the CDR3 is TGTGCCAGCAGCGTCGGGACAGTCTCCTCCTACAATGAGCAGTTCTTC.

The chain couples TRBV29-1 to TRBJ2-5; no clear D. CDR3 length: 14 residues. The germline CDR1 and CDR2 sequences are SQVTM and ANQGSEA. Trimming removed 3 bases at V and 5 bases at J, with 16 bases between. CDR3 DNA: TGCAGCGTTGATCACCGCGACAAAGGGGAGACCCAGTACTTC. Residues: CSVDHRDKGETQYF.

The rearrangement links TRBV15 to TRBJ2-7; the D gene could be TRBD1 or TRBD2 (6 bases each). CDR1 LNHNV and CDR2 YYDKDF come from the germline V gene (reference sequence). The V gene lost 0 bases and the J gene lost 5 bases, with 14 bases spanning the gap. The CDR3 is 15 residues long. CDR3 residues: CATSRDKGGPDEQYF. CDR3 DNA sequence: TGTGCCACCAGCAGAGATAAAGGGGGGCCGGACGAGCAGTACTTC.

The CDR3 spells CAWSRSWELFF. The CDR3 DNA is TGTGCCTGGAGTCGGTCCTGGGAGCTGTTTTTT. The chain links TRBV30 to TRBJ2-2; unclear D gene. V was clipped by 2 bases and J by 9 bases, with 7 bases between them. This CDR3 is built from 11 residues. CDR1 and CDR2 (germline): GTSNPN, SVGIG (reference sequence).

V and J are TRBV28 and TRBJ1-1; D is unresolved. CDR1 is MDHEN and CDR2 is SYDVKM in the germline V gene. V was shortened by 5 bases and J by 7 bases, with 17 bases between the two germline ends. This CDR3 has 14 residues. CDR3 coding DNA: TGTGCCAGCAGTACTCTATTCAGTGGGAGTGAAGCTTTCTTT. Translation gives CASSTLFSGSEAFF.

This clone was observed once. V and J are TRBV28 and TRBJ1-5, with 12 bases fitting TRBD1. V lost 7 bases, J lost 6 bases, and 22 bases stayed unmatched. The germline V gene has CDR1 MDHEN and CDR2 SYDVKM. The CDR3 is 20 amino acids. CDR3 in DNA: TGTGCCAGCAACCTTTTGGCCCTGTGGGGGACAGGGGGCGGGGGTCAGCCCCAGCATTTT. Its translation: CASNLLALWGTGGGGQPQHF.

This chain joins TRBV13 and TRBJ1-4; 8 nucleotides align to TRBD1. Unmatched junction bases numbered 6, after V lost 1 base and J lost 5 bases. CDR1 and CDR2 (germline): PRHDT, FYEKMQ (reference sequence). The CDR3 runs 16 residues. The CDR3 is CASSLVRQGTNEKLFF. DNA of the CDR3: TGTGCCAGCAGCTTAGTTCGACAGGGGACAAATGAAAAACTGTTTTTT.

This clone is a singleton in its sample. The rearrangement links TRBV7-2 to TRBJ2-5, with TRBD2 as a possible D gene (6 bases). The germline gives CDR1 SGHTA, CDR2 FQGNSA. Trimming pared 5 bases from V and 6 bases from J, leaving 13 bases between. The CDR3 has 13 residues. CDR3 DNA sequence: TGTGCCAGCAGCCCACTAGCTGGGCAGACCCAGTACTTC. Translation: CASSPLAGQTQYF.

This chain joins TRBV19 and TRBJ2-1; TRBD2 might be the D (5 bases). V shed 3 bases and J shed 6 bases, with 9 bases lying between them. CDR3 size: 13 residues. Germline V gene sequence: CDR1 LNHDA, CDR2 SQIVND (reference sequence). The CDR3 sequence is CASSIVRVNEQFF. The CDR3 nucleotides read TGTGCCAGTAGTATCGTGAGGGTCAATGAGCAGTTCTTC.

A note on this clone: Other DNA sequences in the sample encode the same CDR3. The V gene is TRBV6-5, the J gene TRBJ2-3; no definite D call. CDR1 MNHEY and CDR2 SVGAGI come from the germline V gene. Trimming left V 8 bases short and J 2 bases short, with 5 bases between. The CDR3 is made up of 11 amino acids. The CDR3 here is CASSTTDTQYF. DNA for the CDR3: TGTGCCAGCTCGACCACAGATACGCAGTATTTT.

The CDR3 protein is CASSPGTSDTQYF. DNA for the CDR3: TGCGCCAGCAGCCCCGGGACTTCAGATACGCAGTATTTT. The V call is TRBV5-1, the J call TRBJ2-3, with D possibly TRBD2 on 6 matching bases. The germline CDR1 and CDR2 sequences are SGHRS and YFSETQ. The CDR3 spans 13 residues. V lost 4 bases to trimming and J lost 4 bases, with 10 bases between them.

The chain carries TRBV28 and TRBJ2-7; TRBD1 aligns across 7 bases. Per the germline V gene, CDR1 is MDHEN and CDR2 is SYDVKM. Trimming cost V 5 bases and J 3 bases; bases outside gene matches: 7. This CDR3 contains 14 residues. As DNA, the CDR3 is TGTGCCAGCAGTAGAGGACAGGTAGTCTACGAGCAGTACTTC. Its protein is CASSRGQVVYEQYF.

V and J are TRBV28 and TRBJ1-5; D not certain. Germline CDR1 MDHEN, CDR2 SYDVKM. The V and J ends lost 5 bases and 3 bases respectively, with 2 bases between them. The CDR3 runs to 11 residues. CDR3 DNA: TGTGCCAGCAGTGACAATCAGCCCCAGCATTTT. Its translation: CASSDNQPQHF. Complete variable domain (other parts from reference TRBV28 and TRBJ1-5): DVKVTQSSRYLVKRTGEKVFLECVQDMDHENMFWYRQDPGLGLRLIYFSYDVKMKEKGDIPEGYSVSREKKERFSLILESASTNQTSMYLCASSDNQPQHFGDGTRLSIL.